The T cell receptor beta chain described here comes from a study of identifying expanded T cells in peripheral blood. Healthy donors had no documented immune events, such as infections, while sampled. Whole-study findings and limits: Roughly 1.2 clones differed between technical replicates, versus 16.4 and 19 over time.

V dropped 2 bases and J dropped 6; count of bases not matched to a gene: 9. The CDR3 covers 15 residues. The germline gives CDR1 GTSNPN, CDR2 SVGIG (reference sequence). Clones were read by immunoSEQ multiplex PCR, and TCRdb kept only the in-frame ones, dropping some. The sample carries some 96,000 clones, around nine tenths recorded once. Concerning this clone: Its target is not known.

The chain combines TRBV30 with TRBJ2-4; 8 bases agree with TRBD2. This sequence originates from a person aged 18 to 70 in good health. Material for sequencing was blood. The CDR3 coding sequence is TGTGCCTGGAGTTTGGGGTCGGGAGGGGCAAACATTCAGTACTTC. Translating it yields CAWSLGSGGANIQYF.